This T cell receptor (beta chain) was obtained from a study of T cells in Graves' hyperthyroidism and ophthalmopathy (dated 2019 in TCRdb). At the level of the whole study: Peripheral blood samples were taken at initial diagnosis, before any treatment was given. To identify distinguishing TCR V-J signatures, a discovery cohort of about 100 patients was used, comprising 43 with Graves' ophthalmopathy and roughly 60 with stable Graves' hyperthyroidism. Prospective prediction of ophthalmopathy was tested in an independent validation cohort consisting of roughly 19 hyperthyroidism patients and approximately 16 patients who later progressed to ophthalmopathy. For training and testing, the roughly 100 patients in the discovery cohort were randomly divided in a 7:3 ratio. In about 6 Graves' hyperthyroidism patients, the study also compared T-cell repertoires from thyroid tissue with T-cell repertoires from blood. After blood sampling, hyperthyroidism patients were treated with methimazole at a starting dose of 30 mg daily, and ophthalmopathy patients were treated with high-dose intravenous methylprednisolone. The paper reports TCR Vbeta CDR3 sequencing of more than 120 peripheral blood samples: 43 ophthalmopathy, about 75 hyperthyroidism and around 17 progressor patients.

From the cysteine up to the phenylalanine, the CDR3 has a length of 14 residues. Just the 42-base CDR3 DNA is kept, in frame starting at base 1. CDR1 and CDR2, looked up from the germline V gene, are SGHDT and YYEEEE. V lost 1 base and J lost 3 bases; the stretch between them is 7 bases long. On the study overall, not on this receptor specifically: Most expanded thyroid clonotypes (frequency above 0.001) were also detected in blood, suggesting blood repertoires may reflect thyroid immune responses. In validation, the model predicted progression to ophthalmopathy with roughly 66% sensitivity and 72% to 85% specificity, a median of approximately 6.5 months before onset. A model built on a 13 V-J signature distinguished ophthalmopathy from stable hyperthyroidism, reaching over 85% sensitivity and around 82% specificity in cross-validation and 80%/75% in testing. No statistical method was used to fix the sample size in advance, and group allocation was not hidden from the investigators.

Many counts were recorded for this clonotype. Its antigen is currently not known. Base qualities are not at hand, and no much larger clone is one base apart. TCR beta CDR3 regions were amplified from RNA transcripts. A first-round RT-PCR of the TCR CDR3 used the HTBI primer set with the Qiagen OneStep RT-PCR kit. The libraries were constructed in a second round of multiplex PCR and then size-selected and purified. Libraries were sequenced paired-end with 100 bp reads on an Illumina HiSeq2000. The authors' pipeline ran thus. Raw data were processed with SOAPnuke, discarding reads with adapters, uncalled bases, mean Phred below 15, or no exact constant-primer or identifier match. COPE v1.2.5 was used to merge high-quality paired reads, and clonotypes were defined as unique nucleotide sequences. Clonotypes were aligned to IMGT TRBV, TRBD and TRBJ reference segments using MiTCR v1.1. The analysis was restricted to V-J combinations with a frequency above 0.0001, which together covered 99.2% of the repertoires. The TCS score was defined as F50 (clonal expansion) divided by E x V (chaos), with BLOSUM62-based TCRdist calculated between CDR3 peptides within each V-J. Welch's t-statistics and random forest reduced 500 to 550 V-J features to 13, which were used in a naive Bayes classifier (R e1071). TCRdb ran its own pipeline on the public reads, namely fastp trimming at Q25 and MiXCR clone calling, and kept in-frame beta chains. Here each entry gathers all rows of one CDR3 protein and keeps the most common genes and DNA. These V and J calls originate from TCRdb's pipeline instead of the authors' own analysis. A total of some 440,000 distinct CDR3 sequences appear in this sample, roughly 14% of them only once. The top ten hold approximately 8% of the sample.

Graves' hyperthyroidism was defined as stable when no progression to ophthalmopathy occurred over 18 months of follow-up. The hyperthyroidism patients were between 18 and 65 years old and newly diagnosed, with a disease duration of less than 2 months. Patients with uncontrolled infections, other autoimmune diseases, pregnancy or lactation were excluded. Diagnoses were established on the basis of clinical symptoms, serum thyroxine and TRAb, thyroid ultrasound, and orbital computed tomography. Ficoll-Paque density gradient centrifugation was used to isolate PBMCs from about 9.4 ml of fresh peripheral blood. Trizol reagent was used to extract total RNA, and RNA quality was then checked on an Agilent 2100 Bioanalyzer.

The TCR originated in a woman between 18 and 29 years old with Graves' hyperthyroidism. Recombination linked TRBV5-6 to TRBJ2-2; the D gene cannot be named for sure. Source material: blood. The CDR3 protein: CASSLFLYTGELFF. The DNA reads TGTGCCAGCAGCTTGTTTCTCTACACCGGGGAGCTGTTTTTT.